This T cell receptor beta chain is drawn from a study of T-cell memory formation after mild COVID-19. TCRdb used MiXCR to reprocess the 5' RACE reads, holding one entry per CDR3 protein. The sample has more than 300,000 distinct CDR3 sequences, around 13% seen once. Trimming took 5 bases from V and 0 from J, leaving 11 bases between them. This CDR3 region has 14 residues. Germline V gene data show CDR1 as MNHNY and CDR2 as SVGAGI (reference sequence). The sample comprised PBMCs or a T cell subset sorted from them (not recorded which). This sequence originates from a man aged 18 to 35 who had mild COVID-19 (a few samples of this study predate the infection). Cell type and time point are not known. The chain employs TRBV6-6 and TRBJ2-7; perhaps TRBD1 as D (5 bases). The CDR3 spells CASSPDIISYEQYF. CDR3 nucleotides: TGTGCCAGCAGTCCGGACATAATCTCCTACGAGCAGTACTTC.